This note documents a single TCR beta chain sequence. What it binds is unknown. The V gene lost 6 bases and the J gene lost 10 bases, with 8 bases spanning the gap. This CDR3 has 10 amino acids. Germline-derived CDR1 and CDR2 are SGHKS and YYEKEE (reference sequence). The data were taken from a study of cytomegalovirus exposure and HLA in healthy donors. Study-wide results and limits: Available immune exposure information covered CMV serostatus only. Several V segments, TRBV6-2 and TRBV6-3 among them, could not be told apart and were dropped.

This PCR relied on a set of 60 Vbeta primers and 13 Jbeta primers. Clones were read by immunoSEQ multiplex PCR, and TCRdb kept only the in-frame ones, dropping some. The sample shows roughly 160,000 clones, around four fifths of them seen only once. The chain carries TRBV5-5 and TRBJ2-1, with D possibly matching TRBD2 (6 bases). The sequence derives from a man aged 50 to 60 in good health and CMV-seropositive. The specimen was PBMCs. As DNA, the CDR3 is TGTGCCAGCACGGGGGAAGAGCAGTTCTTC. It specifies CASTGEEQFF.